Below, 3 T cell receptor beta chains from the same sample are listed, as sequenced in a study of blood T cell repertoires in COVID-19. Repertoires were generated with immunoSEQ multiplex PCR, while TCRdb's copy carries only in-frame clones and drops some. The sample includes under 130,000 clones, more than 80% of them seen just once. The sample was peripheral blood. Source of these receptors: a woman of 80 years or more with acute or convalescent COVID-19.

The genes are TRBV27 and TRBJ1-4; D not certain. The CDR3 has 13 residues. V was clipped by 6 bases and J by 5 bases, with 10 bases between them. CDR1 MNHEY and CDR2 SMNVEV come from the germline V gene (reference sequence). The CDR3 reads CASRGNSNEKLFF. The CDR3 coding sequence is TGTGCCAGCAGGGGCAACTCAAATGAAAAACTGTTTTTT.

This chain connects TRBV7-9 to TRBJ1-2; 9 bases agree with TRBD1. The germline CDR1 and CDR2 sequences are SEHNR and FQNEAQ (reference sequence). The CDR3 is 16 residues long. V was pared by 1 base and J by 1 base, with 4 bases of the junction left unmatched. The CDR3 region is CASSLGGQGINYGYTF. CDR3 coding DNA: TGTGCCAGCAGCTTAGGGGGACAGGGAATTAACTATGGCTACACCTTC.

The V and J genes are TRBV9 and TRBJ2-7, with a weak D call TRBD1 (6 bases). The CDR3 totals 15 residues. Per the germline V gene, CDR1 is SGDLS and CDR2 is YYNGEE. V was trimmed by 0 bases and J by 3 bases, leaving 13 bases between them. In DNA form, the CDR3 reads TGTGCCAGCAGCGTAGACCCTACAGGGTTCTACGAGCAGTACTTC. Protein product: CASSVDPTGFYEQYF.